Shown below are 20 T cell receptor beta chains from a single sample sequenced in a study of Graves' ophthalmopathy and Graves' hyperthyroidism. RNA served as the template for amplifying TCR beta CDR3 regions. RT-PCR with HTBI primers came first, then second-round multiplex PCR. TCRdb redid the calling of the multiplex PCR reads with MiXCR, one entry per CDR3 protein. Of a few hundred thousand distinct CDR3 sequences detected, about a sixth appear once; the ten largest clones hold roughly 2.3%. The source material was peripheral blood. All receptors derive from an adult woman with stable Graves' hyperthyroidism.

The sample holds many counts of this clonotype. As DNA, the CDR3 is TGCAGTGCCGAGAGGGGGGACAGGGTTCGTGGGAGCAATCAGCCCCAGCATTTT. Its translation is CSAERGDRVRGSNQPQHF. The V and J genes are TRBV20-1 and TRBJ1-5, with 9 bases fitting TRBD1. Trimming took 6 bases from V and 1 from J; bases not matched to a gene: 16. The CDR3 extends over 18 amino acids. The germline gives CDR1 DFQATT, CDR2 SNEGSKA (reference sequence).

This clonotype was seen at least ten times. CDR3 DNA sequence: TGTGCCAGCAGTGAAGCGACAGGGGGCTTCGAGACCCAGTACTTC. Protein product: CASSEATGGFETQYF. This chain uses TRBV6-1 with TRBJ2-5; TRBD1 matches at 10 bases. The V and J ends lost 0 bases and 5 bases, in that order; junction bases with no gene match: 3. Germline V lookup: CDR1 MNHNS, CDR2 SASEGT. The CDR3 runs to 15 residues.

This clonotype was counted at least ten times. This sequence joins TRBV6-5 and TRBJ2-7; 8 bases are shared with TRBD1. CDR1 and CDR2 from the germline V gene are MNHEY and SVGAGI. CDR3 length equals 16 residues. V shed 5 bases, J shed 3 bases, and the junction held 12 bases outside the gene matches. The CDR3 DNA follows: TGTGCCAGCAGTATACGGACAGGGCTCACCTTCTACGAGCAGTACTTC. Its protein product is CASSIRTGLTFYEQYF.

This chain joins TRBV4-1 and TRBJ1-3; D unresolved. The CDR3 runs to 14 residues. CDR1 is MGHRA, CDR2 YSYEKL, per germline. Trimming removed 1 base from V and 4 bases from J, with 8 bases in between. The CDR3 nucleotides read TGCGCCAGCAGCCAAGGTGGCCCCGGAAACACCATATATTTT. It translates to CASSQGGPGNTIYF.

In its sample, this clonotype was seen many times. The chain carries TRBV20-1 and TRBJ2-7; 7 nucleotides match TRBD1. Unmatched junction bases numbered 10, after V lost 5 bases and J lost 3 bases. The CDR3 spans 14 residues. From germline, CDR1 is DFQATT and CDR2 SNEGSKA (reference sequence). The CDR3 loop reads CSADGRDRHYEQYF. As DNA, the CDR3 is TGCAGTGCTGATGGCCGGGACAGACACTACGAGCAGTACTTC.

This clonotype was detected ten times or more. The chain employs TRBV5-1 and TRBJ1-4; D is ambiguous. Germline-derived CDR1 and CDR2 are SGHRS and YFSETQ. V was cut by 1 base and J by 7 bases, with 8 bases left in between. The CDR3 sequence is 13 residues long. The CDR3 spells CASSLRDTEKLFF. The CDR3 DNA follows: TGCGCCAGCAGCTTGAGAGACACTGAAAAACTGTTTTTT.

This clonotype was seen repeatedly, ten times or more. At one of its ends the junction is not consistent with the germline gene, which may arise from a read error. The rearrangement links TRBV13 to TRBJ2-4; D could derive from TRBD1 or TRBD2 (6 bases each). This CDR3 is 10 amino acids long. CDR1 is PRHDT, CDR2 FYEKMQ, per germline (reference sequence). In DNA form, the CDR3 reads TGTGCCAGCAGCTTGGCGGAGGGGGACTTC. Translated: CASSLAEGDF.

Here the CDR3 reads CASRPINGPISYEQYF. In DNA, the CDR3 is TGTGCCAGCAGACCCATAAACGGGCCGATTTCCTACGAGCAGTACTTC. The rearrangement links TRBV28 to TRBJ2-7; D uncertain. The CDR3 extends over 16 amino acids. CDR1 and CDR2 (germline): MDHEN, SYDVKM. Between the trimmed V and J ends, which lost 6 bases and 1 base, there was a span of 19 bases. Full variable domain (rest looked up from reference TRBV28 and TRBJ2-7): DVKVTQSSRYLVKRTGEKVFLECVQDMDHENMFWYRQDPGLGLRLIYFSYDVKMKEKGDIPEGYSVSREKKERFSLILESASTNQTSMYLCASRPINGPISYEQYFGPGTRLTVT.

This clonotype was observed a few times. The junction departs from germline at one end; a sequencing error may be responsible. The chain combines TRBV6-1 with TRBJ1-1; D remains ambiguous. Germline values: CDR1 MNHNS, CDR2 SASEGT. CDR3 length: 13 amino acids. This chain's CDR3 is CANSEGLVSETFF. For the CDR3, the DNA is TGTGCCAACAGCGAGGGCCTTGTTTCTGAAACTTTCTTT.

This clonotype was seen many times. V gene TRBV5-1 combines with J gene TRBJ1-1; 7 positions agree with TRBD1. The CDR3 is made up of 17 amino acids. Losses at the gene ends were 3 bases for V and 3 bases for J; bases not matched to a gene: 14. CDR1 is SGHRS, CDR2 YFSETQ, per germline. CDR3 in amino acids: CASSSPATGPLDTEAFF. The CDR3, as DNA: TGCGCCAGCAGCTCACCCGCGACAGGGCCCCTGGACACTGAAGCTTTCTTT.

This clonotype was seen repeatedly, ten times or more. The rearrangement links TRBV19 to TRBJ1-2, with 7 bases matching TRBD1. This CDR3 comprises 15 residues. The V segment lost 6 bases and the J segment 0 bases; nucleotides outside the gene matches: 7. The germline V gene has CDR1 LNHDA and CDR2 SQIVND (reference sequence). CDR3 nucleotides: TGTGCCAGTAGCACTGACAGGGCTACTAACTATGGCTACACCTTC. This translates into CASSTDRATNYGYTF.

Many counts were recorded for this clonotype. CDR3 sequence reads: CASSLQVGEQYF. CDR3 nucleotides: TGTGCCAGCAGTTTACAGGTGGGCGAGCAGTACTTC. The chain links TRBV28 to TRBJ2-7; no reliable D call. Deletions cut 2 bases from V and 6 bases from J, with 8 bases between. CDR1 and CDR2 (germline): MDHEN, SYDVKM. CDR3 length: 12 residues.

There are many counts of this clonotype. The chain uses TRBV7-6 and TRBJ2-7; D may be TRBD2 (6 bases). The CDR3 has 14 residues. The V end lost 3 bases, the J end lost 0 bases, and 9 bases lay between the germline ends. Germline CDR1 SGHVS, CDR2 FNYEAQ. The CDR3 reads CASSLLANSYEQYF. CDR3 bases: TGTGCCAGCAGCTTGCTAGCGAACTCCTACGAGCAGTACTTC.

This clonotype was counted many times. The rearrangement links TRBV20-1 to TRBJ2-4, with D unclear. The V gene lost 1 base and the J gene lost 9 bases, with 16 bases spanning the gap. CDR3 length: 14 amino acids. The germline V gene has CDR1 DFQATT and CDR2 SNEGSKA (reference sequence). In DNA form, the CDR3 reads TGCAGTGCTAGAGTGTTTAGGGATGGCGGCATTCAGTACTTC. Protein: CSARVFRDGGIQYF.

This clonotype was detected ten times or more. The chain joins TRBV6-5 to TRBJ2-5; 11 positions agree with TRBD2. The CDR3 totals 17 residues. Trimming took 2 bases from V and 2 from J; bases not matched to a gene: 7. Germline V lookup: CDR1 MNHEY, CDR2 SVGAGI. This CDR3 is CASSYGVGLAEQETQYF. The DNA of the CDR3 is TGTGCCAGCAGTTACGGTGTGGGACTAGCGGAACAAGAGACCCAGTACTTC.

This clonotype was seen only a few times. The chain carries TRBV24-1 and TRBJ2-7; TRBD1 matches 8 bases. Losses at the gene ends were 4 bases for V and 5 bases for J; bases not matched to a gene: 3. This CDR3 comprises 13 residues. Germline V lookup: CDR1 KGHDR, CDR2 SFDVKD. The CDR3 reads CATSERQGHEQYF. The CDR3 bases are TGTGCCACCAGTGAAAGACAGGGGCACGAGCAGTACTTC.

The table lists this clonotype with a few counts. CDR3 amino acids: CASSLAGQTLGNTIYF. In DNA, the CDR3 is TGCGCCAGCAGCTTGGCGGGACAGACCCTTGGTAACACCATATATTTT. The rearrangement joins TRBV5-1 to TRBJ1-3; 7 nucleotides match TRBD1. This CDR3 is 16 amino acids long. J was trimmed by 7 bases and V by 0 bases; bases with no gene match: 10. Germline V CDR1 and CDR2: SGHRS, YFSETQ.

This clonotype was recorded at least ten times. CDR3 region: CASSFGLAGDTQYF. The CDR3, as DNA: TGTGCCAGCAGTTTCGGGCTAGCGGGAGATACGCAGTATTTT. The chain uses TRBV28 and TRBJ2-3, with 8 bases aligning to TRBD2. CDR1 and CDR2 (germline): MDHEN, SYDVKM. The trim removed 3 bases at V and 5 bases at J, leaving 4 bases unmatched. The CDR3 sequence is 14 residues long.

This clonotype appeared many times. J is TRBJ2-5 and V is TRBV11-2, with 11 bases fitting TRBD2. Germline V CDR1 and CDR2: SGHAT, FQNNGV. The CDR3 is 16 amino acids. The ends lost 4 bases at V and 5 bases at J; junction bases unmatched: 9. The CDR3 DNA follows: TGTGCCAGCAGCTCCACAATAGCGGGAGGGCTGGAGACCCAGTACTTC. It specifies CASSSTIAGGLETQYF. Full variable domain (rest looked up from reference TRBV11-2 and TRBJ2-5): EAGVAQSPRYKIIEKRQSVAFWCNPISGHATLYWYQQILGQGPKLLIQFQNNGVVDDSQLPKDRFSAERLKGVDSTLKIQPAKLEDSAVYLCASSSTIAGGLETQYFGPGTRLLVL.

This clonotype was detected many times. At one end the junction does not follow the germline gene, possibly because of a read error. The chain recombines TRBV2 with TRBJ1-1, with D possibly being TRBD1 (5 bases). The germline CDR1 and CDR2 sequences are SNHLY and FYNNEI. CDR3 size: 13 residues. The CDR3: CASSVGENTGAFF. CDR3 coding DNA: TGTGCCAGCAGTGTGGGGGAGAACACTGGAGCTTTCTTT.